The 15 T cell receptor beta chains below were found in one sample sequenced in a study of T cell responses to AZD1222 COVID-19 vaccine. Sequencing was performed with immunoSEQ multiplex PCR; in TCRdb, only in-frame clones are kept and a portion is missing. The table shows 110,000 to 150,000 clones, with roughly 93% occurring only once. The sample consisted of peripheral blood, taken on day 0 of AZD1222 vaccination. These receptors all stem from an adult in good health.

The V call is TRBV9, the J call TRBJ2-1, with TRBD2 matching 13 bases. CDR1 is SGDLS and CDR2 is YYNGEE in the germline V gene. CDR3 length equals 20 residues. V shed 4 bases, J shed 1 base, and the junction held 14 bases outside the gene matches. The CDR3 DNA follows: TGTGCCAGCAGCATAGGGACTAGCGGGACCGGGCCCCTATCCTACAATGAGCAGTTCTTC. Translated, it gives CASSIGTSGTGPLSYNEQFF.

A few counts support this clone. The chain has TRBV29-1 and TRBJ1-1, with D tentatively TRBD1 (6 bases). The germline CDR1 and CDR2 sequences are SQVTM and ANQGSEA. The CDR3 runs 15 residues. Trimming removed 0 bases at V and 0 bases at J, with 11 bases between. CDR3 DNA: TGCAGCGTTGAAGATTGGGGGGCAGTGAACACTGAAGCTTTCTTT. The encoded protein is CSVEDWGAVNTEAFF.

The J gene is TRBJ2-2, the V gene TRBV28; TRBD2 agrees at 11 bases. Trimming took 3 bases from V and 4 from J; bases not matched to a gene: 10. There are 18 residues in the CDR3. The germline V gene encodes CDR1 MDHEN and CDR2 SYDVKM. In DNA, the CDR3 is TGTGCCAGCAGTTTTGGACTTAGCGGGAGGGCCCCCACCGGGGAGCTGTTTTTT. Amino acid sequence: CASSFGLSGRAPTGELFF. The full variable domain, completed using reference TRBV28 and TRBJ2-2, is DVKVTQSSRYLVKRTGEKVFLECVQDMDHENMFWYRQDPGLGLRLIYFSYDVKMKEKGDIPEGYSVSREKKERFSLILESASTNQTSMYLCASSFGLSGRAPTGELFFGEGSRLTVL.

This clone was picked up one time. The chain joins TRBV10-3 to TRBJ2-1; a possible D gene is TRBD1 (6 bases). The V gene's germline CDR1 is ENHRY and CDR2 SYGVKD. V shed 8 bases and J shed 10 bases, with 15 bases lying between them. The CDR3 has 12 residues. As DNA, the CDR3 is TGTGCCATCTCAACTTCGCAGGGGGAGCAGTTCTTC. Amino acids: CAISTSQGEQFF.

The V call is TRBV5-1, the J call TRBJ2-1; D uncertain. Trimming shortened V by 2 bases and J by 0 bases, and 9 bases separated the two germline ends. This CDR3 contains 15 residues. Germline values: CDR1 SGHRS, CDR2 YFSETQ. CDR3 residues: CASSFDRSSYNEQFF. CDR3 DNA: TGCGCCAGCAGCTTTGATAGAAGCTCCTACAATGAGCAGTTCTTC.

The rearrangement links TRBV23-1 to TRBJ2-2; 7 bases align to TRBD1. TRBV23-1 is an open reading frame whose function is uncertain. The CDR3 is made up of 17 amino acids. V trimming: 0 bases; J trimming: 1 base; junction bases outside the gene matches: 5. The CDR3 nucleotides are TGCGCCAGCAGTCAATCCTCAAACAGGGGGAACACCGGGGAGCTGTTTTTT. Amino acids: CASSQSSNRGNTGELFF.

This sequence joins TRBV2 and TRBJ1-4; D uncertain. This CDR3 is 12 amino acids long. V dropped 6 bases and J dropped 7 bases, with 9 bases sitting between them. Per the germline V gene, CDR1 is SNHLY and CDR2 is FYNNEI. The CDR3 nucleotides read TGTGCCAGCAGCGCTGGACTTGAAAAACTGTTTTTT. It specifies CASSAGLEKLFF.

The chain joins TRBV27 to TRBJ2-1; 7 nucleotides line up with TRBD2. The V gene end was trimmed by 6 bases and the J gene end by 3 bases; junction bases not matched to a gene: 11. CDR1 MNHEY and CDR2 SMNVEV come from the germline V gene (reference sequence). This CDR3 comprises 16 residues. CDR3 bases: TGTGCCAGCAGAAAGACAGAAGCGGGGTTCTACAATGAGCAGTTCTTC. This codes for CASRKTEAGFYNEQFF.

Of note for this clone: Additional DNA sequences in this sample encode the identical CDR3. The chain links TRBV7-2 to TRBJ1-1; TRBD1 might be the D (5 bases). The CDR3 extends over 12 amino acids. CDR1 is SGHTA, CDR2 FQGNSA, per germline. Trimming left V 1 base short and J 7 bases short, with 7 bases between. CDR3 DNA: TGTGCCAGCAGCTTAGACAGGAATGAAGCTTTCTTT. Encoded protein: CASSLDRNEAFF.

This clone was found a few times. The V and J genes are TRBV6-4 and TRBJ2-3; D unclear. The CDR3 totals 12 residues. V lost 2 bases, J lost 4 bases, and 4 bases lay in between. CDR1 MRHNA and CDR2 SNTAGT come from the germline V gene. The CDR3: CASSDGADTQYF. The CDR3 nucleotides read TGTGCCAGCAGTGACGGGGCAGATACGCAGTATTTT.

The genes are TRBV12-5 and TRBJ1-1, with unresolved D. The CDR3 is made up of 13 amino acids. V was pared by 8 bases and J by 1 base, with 11 bases between. Per the germline V gene, CDR1 is LGHNT and CDR2 is FRNRAP. The CDR3 loop is CASISGQNTEAFF. The CDR3 DNA follows: TGTGCTAGTATTTCAGGCCAGAACACTGAAGCTTTCTTT.

V and J are TRBV6-5 and TRBJ2-7; 8 bases are shared with TRBD1. Germline assignment: CDR1 MNHEY and CDR2 SVGAGI. The V and J ends lost 6 bases and 2 bases, in that order; junction bases with no gene match: 3. CDR3 length: 13 amino acids. The CDR3 loop reads CASRGTGAYEQYF. The CDR3 DNA is TGTGCCAGCAGGGGGACAGGAGCCTACGAGCAGTACTTC.

The rearrangement uses TRBV5-6 and TRBJ1-1; no firm D call. V lost 2 bases, J lost 2 bases, and 7 bases lay in between. The germline V gene encodes CDR1 SGHDT and CDR2 YYEEEE. CDR3 length: 13 residues. The CDR3 sequence is CASSFYHNTEAFF. CDR3 coding DNA: TGTGCCAGCAGCTTTTATCACAACACTGAAGCTTTCTTT.

This clone has a handful of counts. The gene calls are TRBV6-5 and TRBJ2-1; 8 positions match TRBD2. J gave up 4 bases and V 6 bases, and 5 bases lay outside the gene matches. CDR3 size: 14 residues. Germline V gene lookup returns CDR1 MNHEY and CDR2 SVGAGI. The CDR3 DNA follows: TGTGCCAGCAGCGGGGGACTAGAGTACAATGAGCAGTTCTTC. This translates into CASSGGLEYNEQFF.

The rearrangement uses TRBV19 and TRBJ2-3; D remains unclear. CDR3 length: 13 amino acids. V was cut by 0 bases and J by 7 bases, with 8 bases left in between. Germline CDR1 LNHDA, CDR2 SQIVND (reference sequence). The CDR3 protein is CASSIETHNTQYF. In DNA form, the CDR3 reads TGTGCCAGTAGTATAGAGACTCACAATACGCAGTATTTT.